Included here is one TCR beta chain sequence, with context. Its antigen is not identified. Generated by immunoSEQ multiplex PCR, the TCRdb table keeps only in-frame clones and is missing some. The repertoire holds 140,000 to 150,000 clones, about 90% seen once, with less than 5.5% in the top ten. CDR1 and CDR2 (germline): MNHNY, SVGAGI (reference sequence). Deletions cut 2 bases from V and 4 bases from J, with 17 bases between. The CDR3 is 16 amino acids. This entry comes from a study of T cell responses to AZD1222 COVID-19 vaccine. The study, taken as a whole, reports: Within unmutated variant regions lay the reported targets of nearly half of spike-specific TCRs.

This TCR derives from an adult in good health. This rearrangement joins TRBV6-6 to TRBJ2-5; tentative D call: TRBD2 (6 bases). Sequences were derived from peripheral blood, sampled on day 0 of AZD1222 vaccination. CDR3 residues: CASSYASAGRGETQYF. DNA of the CDR3: TGTGCCAGCAGTTACGCTAGCGCCGGAAGGGGAGAGACCCAGTACTTC.